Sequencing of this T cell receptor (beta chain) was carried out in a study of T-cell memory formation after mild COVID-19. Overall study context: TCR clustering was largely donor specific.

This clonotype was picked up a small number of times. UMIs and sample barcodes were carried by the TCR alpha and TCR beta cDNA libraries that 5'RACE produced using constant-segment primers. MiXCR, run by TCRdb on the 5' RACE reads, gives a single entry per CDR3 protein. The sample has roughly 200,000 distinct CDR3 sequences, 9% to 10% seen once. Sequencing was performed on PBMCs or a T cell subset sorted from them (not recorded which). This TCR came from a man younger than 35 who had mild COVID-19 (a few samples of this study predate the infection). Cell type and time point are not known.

CDR3 in DNA: TGTGCCAGCAGCCGAACGGGACAGGGTGAATACGAGCAGTACGTC. Translated, it gives CASSRTGQGEYEQYV. The chain employs TRBV7-9 and TRBJ2-7, with TRBD1 identical over 9 bases. This CDR3 region has 15 residues. V dropped 5 bases and J dropped 4; count of bases not matched to a gene: 9. From germline, CDR1 is SEHNR and CDR2 FQNEAQ (reference sequence).